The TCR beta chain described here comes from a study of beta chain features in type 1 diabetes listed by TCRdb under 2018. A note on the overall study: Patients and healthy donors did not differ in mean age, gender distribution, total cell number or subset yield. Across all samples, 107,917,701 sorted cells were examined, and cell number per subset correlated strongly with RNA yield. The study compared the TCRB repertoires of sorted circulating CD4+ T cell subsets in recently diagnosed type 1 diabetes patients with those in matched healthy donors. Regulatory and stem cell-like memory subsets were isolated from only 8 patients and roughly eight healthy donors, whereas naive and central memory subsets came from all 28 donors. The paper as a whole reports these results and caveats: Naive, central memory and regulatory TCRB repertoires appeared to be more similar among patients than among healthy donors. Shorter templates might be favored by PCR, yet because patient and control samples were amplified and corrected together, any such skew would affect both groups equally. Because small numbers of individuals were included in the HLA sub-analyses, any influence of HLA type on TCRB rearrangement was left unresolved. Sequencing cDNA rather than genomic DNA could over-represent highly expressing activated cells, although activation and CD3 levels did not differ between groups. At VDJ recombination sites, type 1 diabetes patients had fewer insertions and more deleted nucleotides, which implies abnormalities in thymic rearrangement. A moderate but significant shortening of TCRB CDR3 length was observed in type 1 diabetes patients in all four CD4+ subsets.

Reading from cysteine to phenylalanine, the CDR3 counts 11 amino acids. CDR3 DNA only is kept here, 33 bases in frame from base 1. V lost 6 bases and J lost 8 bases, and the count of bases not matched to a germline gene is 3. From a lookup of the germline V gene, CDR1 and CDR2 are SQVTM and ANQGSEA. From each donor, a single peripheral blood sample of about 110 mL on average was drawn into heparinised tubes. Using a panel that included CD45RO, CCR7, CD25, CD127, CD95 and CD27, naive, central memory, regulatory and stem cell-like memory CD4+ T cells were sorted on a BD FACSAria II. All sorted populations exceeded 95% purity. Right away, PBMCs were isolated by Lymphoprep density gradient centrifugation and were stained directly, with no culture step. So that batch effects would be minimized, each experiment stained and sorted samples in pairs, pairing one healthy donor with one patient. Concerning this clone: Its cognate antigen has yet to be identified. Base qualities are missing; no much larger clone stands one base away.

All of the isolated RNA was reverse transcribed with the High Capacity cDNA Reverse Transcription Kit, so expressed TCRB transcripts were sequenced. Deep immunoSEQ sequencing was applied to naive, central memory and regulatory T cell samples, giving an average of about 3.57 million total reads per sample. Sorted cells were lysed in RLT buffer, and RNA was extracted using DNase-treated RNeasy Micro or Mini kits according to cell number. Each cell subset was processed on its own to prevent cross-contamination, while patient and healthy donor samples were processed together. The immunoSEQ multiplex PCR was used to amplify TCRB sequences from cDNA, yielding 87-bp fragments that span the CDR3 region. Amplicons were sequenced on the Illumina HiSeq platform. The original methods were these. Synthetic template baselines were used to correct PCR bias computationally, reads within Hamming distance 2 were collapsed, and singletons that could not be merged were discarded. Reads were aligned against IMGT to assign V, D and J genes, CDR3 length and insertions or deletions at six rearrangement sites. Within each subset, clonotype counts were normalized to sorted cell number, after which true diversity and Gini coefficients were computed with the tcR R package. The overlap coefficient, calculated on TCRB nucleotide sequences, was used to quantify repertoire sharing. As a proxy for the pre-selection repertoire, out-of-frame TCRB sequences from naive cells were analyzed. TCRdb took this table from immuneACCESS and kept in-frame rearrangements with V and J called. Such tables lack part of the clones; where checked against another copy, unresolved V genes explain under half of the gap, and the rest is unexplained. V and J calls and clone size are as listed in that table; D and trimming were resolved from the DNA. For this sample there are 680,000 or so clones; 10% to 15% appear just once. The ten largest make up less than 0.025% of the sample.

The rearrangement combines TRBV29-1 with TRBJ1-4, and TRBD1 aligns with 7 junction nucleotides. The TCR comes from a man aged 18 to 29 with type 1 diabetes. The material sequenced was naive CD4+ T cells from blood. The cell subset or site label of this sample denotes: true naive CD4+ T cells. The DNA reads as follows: TGCAGCGTCCCCAGGGGGGAAAAACTGTTTTTT. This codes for CSVPRGEKLFF.